What follows is one TCR beta chain and its context. Its antigen is unidentified. These data come from a study of tissue T cells after allogeneic stem cell transplantation. Non-transplant comparator patients with other cancers had at least five gastrointestinal samples and no known gastrointestinal disease. Study observations and caveats: The study did not identify alloreactive or antigen-specific tissue TCRs, and some clones might be persisting host cells.

CDR3 sequences, V/J genes, frequencies and template counts came from survey-depth TCRbeta sequencing. Assay used: immunoSEQ multiplex PCR; TCRdb lists only in-frame clones, some missing. The sample shows some 25,000 clones, more than 60% of them seen only once. The sample here was tissue from the ileum, taken at autopsy. The clonotype was recovered from a female donor aged 60 or older with lung cancer.

The CDR3 nucleotides are TGCGCCCGGCGGGGGGGCTTGAAGACCGGGGAGCTGTTTTTT. Protein product: CARRGGLKTGELFF. The chain links TRBV10-1 to TRBJ2-2; 9 nucleotides match TRBD2. The germline V gene has CDR1 WNHNN and CDR2 SYGVQD (reference sequence). The CDR3 totals 14 residues. J was trimmed by 5 bases and V by 11 bases; bases with no gene match: 9.